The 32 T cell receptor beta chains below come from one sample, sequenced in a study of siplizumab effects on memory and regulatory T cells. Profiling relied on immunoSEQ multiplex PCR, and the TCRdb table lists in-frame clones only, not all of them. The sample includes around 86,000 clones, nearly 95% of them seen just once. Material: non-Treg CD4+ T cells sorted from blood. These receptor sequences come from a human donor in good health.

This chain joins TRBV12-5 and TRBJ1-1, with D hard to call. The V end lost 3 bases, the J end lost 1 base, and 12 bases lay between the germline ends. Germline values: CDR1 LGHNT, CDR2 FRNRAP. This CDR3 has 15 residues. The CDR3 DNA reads TGTGCTAGTGGTTTTGGCAGCGGGCGGAACACTGAAGCTTTCTTT. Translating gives CASGFGSGRNTEAFF. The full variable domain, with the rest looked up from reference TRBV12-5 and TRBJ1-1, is DARVTQTPRHKVTEMGQEVTMRCQPILGHNTVFWYRQTMMQGLELLAYFRNRAPLDDSGMPKDRFSAEMPDATLATLKIQPSEPRDSAVYFCASGFGSGRNTEAFFGQGTRLTVV.

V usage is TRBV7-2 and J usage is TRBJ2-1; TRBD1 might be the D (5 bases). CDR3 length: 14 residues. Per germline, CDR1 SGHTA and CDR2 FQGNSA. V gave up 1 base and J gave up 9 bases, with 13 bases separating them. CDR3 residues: CASSLGGLGVEQFF. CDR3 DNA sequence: TGTGCCAGCAGCTTAGGGGGTCTAGGGGTTGAGCAGTTCTTC.

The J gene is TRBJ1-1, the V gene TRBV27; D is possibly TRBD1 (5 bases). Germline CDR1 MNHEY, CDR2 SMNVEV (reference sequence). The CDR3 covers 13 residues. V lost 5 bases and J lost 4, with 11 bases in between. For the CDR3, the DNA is TGTGCCAGCAGTGAGGTCAGGGCCACTGAAGCTTTCTTT. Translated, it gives CASSEVRATEAFF.

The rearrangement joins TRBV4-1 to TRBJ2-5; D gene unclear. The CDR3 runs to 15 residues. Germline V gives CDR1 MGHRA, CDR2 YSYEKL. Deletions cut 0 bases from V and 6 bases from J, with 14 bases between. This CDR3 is CASSQDYSGYQTQYF. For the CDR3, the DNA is TGCGCCAGCAGCCAAGACTATTCGGGCTACCAGACCCAGTACTTC.

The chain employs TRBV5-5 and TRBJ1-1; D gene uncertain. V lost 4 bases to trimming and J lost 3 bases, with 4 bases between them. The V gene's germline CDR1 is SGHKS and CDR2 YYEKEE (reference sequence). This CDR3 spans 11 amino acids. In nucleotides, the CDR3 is TGTGCCAGCAGCCATCACACTGAAGCTTTCTTT. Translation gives CASSHHTEAFF.

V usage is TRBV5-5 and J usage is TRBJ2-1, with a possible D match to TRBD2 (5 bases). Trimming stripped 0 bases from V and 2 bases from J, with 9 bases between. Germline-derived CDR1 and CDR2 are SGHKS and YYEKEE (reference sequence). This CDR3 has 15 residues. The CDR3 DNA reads TGTGCCAGCAGCTTGGGGACTGGAACCTACAATGAGCAGTTCTTC. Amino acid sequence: CASSLGTGTYNEQFF.

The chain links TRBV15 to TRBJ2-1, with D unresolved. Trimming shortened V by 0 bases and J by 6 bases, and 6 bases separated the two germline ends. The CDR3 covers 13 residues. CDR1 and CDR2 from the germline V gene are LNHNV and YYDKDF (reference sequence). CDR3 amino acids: CATSRERPNEQFF. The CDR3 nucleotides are TGTGCCACCAGCAGAGAAAGACCCAATGAGCAGTTCTTC.

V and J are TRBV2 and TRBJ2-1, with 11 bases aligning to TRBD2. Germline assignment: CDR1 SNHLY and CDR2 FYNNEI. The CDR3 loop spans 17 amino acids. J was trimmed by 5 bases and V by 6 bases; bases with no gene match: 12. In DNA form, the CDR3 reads TGTGCCAGCAGCCTAGCAATAAGACTAGCGGGGCACAATGAGCAGTTCTTC. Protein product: CASSLAIRLAGHNEQFF. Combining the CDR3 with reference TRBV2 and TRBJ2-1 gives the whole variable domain EPEVTQTPSHQVTQMGQEVILRCVPISNHLYFYWYRQILGQKVEFLVSFYNNEISEKSEIFDDQFSVERPDGSNFTLKIRSTKLEDSAMYFCASSLAIRLAGHNEQFFGPGTRLTVL.

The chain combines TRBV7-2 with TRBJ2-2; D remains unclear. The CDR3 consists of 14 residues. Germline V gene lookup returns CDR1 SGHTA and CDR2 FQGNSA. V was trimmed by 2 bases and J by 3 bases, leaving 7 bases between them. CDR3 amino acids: CASSLSPDTGELFF. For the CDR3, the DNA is TGTGCCAGCAGCTTAAGTCCGGACACCGGGGAGCTGTTTTTT.

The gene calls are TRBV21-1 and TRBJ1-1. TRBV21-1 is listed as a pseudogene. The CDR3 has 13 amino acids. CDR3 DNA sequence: TGTGCCAGCAGCAAAGGTGGAGGAGGAGTGGCTTTCTTT. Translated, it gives CASSKGGGGVAFF.

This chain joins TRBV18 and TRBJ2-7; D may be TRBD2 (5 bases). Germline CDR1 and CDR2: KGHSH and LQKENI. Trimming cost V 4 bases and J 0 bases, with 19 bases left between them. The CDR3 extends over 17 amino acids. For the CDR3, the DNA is TGTGCCAGCTCACGATCATCCGGGGTTTCAAGCTCCTACGAGCAGTACTTC. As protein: CASSRSSGVSSSYEQYF.

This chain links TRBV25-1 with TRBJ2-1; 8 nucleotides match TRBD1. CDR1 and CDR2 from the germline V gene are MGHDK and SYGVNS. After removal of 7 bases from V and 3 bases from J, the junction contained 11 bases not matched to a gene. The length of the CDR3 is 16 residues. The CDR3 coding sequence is TGTGCCAGCAATAAAAAGGACAGGGCTCTCTACAATGAGCAGTTCTTC. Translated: CASNKKDRALYNEQFF.

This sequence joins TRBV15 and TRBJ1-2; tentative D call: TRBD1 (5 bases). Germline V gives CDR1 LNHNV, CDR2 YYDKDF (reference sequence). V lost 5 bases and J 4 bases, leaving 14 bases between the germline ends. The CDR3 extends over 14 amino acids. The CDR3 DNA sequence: TGTGCCACCAGCCCTTATGGGGCCATCTATGGCTACACCTTC. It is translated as CATSPYGAIYGYTF.

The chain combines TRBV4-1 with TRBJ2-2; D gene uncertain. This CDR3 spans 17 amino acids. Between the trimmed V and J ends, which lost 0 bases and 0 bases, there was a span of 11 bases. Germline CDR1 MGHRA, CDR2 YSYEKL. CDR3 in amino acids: CASSQDRLSANTGELFF. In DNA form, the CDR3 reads TGCGCCAGCAGCCAAGATCGTCTCAGCGCGAACACCGGGGAGCTGTTTTTT.

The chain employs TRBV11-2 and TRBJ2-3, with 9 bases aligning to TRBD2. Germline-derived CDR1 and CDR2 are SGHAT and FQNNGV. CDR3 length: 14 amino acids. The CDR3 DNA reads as TGTGCAGACCGGGATAGCGGGGGTGCGGATACGCAGTATTTT. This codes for CADRDSGGADTQYF.

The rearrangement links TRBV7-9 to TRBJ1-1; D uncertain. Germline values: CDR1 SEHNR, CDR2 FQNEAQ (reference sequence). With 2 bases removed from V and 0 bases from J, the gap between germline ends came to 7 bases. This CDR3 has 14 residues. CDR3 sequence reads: CASSLPPLNTEAFF. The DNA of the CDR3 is TGTGCCAGCAGCTTACCCCCATTGAACACTGAAGCTTTCTTT.

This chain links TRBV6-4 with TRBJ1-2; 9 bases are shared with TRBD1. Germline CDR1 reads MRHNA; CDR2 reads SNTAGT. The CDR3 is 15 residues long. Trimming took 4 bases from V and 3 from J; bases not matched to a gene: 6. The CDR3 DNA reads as TGTGCCAGCAGTGCTACAGGGGGCGACTACTATGGCTACACCTTC. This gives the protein CASSATGGDYYGYTF.

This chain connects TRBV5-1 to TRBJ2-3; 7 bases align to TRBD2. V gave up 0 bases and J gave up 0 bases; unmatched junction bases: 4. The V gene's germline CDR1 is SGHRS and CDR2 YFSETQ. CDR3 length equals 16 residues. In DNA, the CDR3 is TGCGCCAGCAGCTTGGAGAGCGGGGTGAGCACAGATACGCAGTATTTT. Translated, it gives CASSLESGVSTDTQYF.

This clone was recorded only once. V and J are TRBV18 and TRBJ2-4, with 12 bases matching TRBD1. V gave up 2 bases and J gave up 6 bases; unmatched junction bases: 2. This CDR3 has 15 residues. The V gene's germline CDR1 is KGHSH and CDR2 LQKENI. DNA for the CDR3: TGTGCCAGCTCACCAGGGGGACAGGGGGCAAACATTCAGTACTTC. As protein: CASSPGGQGANIQYF.

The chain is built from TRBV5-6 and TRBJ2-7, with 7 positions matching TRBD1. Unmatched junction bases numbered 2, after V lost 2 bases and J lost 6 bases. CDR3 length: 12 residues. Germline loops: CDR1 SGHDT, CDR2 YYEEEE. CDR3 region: CASSFNRGEQYF. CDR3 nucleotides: TGTGCCAGCAGCTTTAACAGGGGCGAGCAGTACTTC.

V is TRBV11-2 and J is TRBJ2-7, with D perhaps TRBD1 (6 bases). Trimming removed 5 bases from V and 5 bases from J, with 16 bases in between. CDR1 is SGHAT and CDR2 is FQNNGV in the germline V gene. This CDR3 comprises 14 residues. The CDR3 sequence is CASSPGWGQNEQYF. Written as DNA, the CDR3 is TGTGCCAGCAGCCCCGGGTGGGGGCAGAACGAGCAGTACTTC.

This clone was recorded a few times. CDR3 sequence (DNA): TGCGCCAGCAGCTTGGCCATCGGGCAGAACTCCTACGAGCAGTACTTC. Its protein is CASSLAIGQNSYEQYF. The rearrangement uses TRBV5-1 and TRBJ2-7; D is undetermined. The V and J ends lost 0 bases and 0 bases respectively, with 13 bases between them. The V gene's germline CDR1 is SGHRS and CDR2 YFSETQ. The CDR3 length is 16 residues. Full variable domain (missing parts from reference TRBV5-1 and TRBJ2-7): KAGVTQTPRYLIKTRGQQVTLSCSPISGHRSVSWYQQTPGQGLQFLFEYFSETQRNKGNFPGRFSGRQFSNSRSEMNVSTLELGDSALYLCASSLAIGQNSYEQYFGPGTRLTVT.

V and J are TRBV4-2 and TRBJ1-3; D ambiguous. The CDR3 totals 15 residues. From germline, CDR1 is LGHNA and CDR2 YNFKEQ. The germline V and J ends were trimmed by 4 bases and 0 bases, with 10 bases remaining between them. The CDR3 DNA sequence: TGTGCCAGCAGCCTCTCCTCCCGCTCTGGAAACACCATATATTTT. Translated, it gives CASSLSSRSGNTIYF.

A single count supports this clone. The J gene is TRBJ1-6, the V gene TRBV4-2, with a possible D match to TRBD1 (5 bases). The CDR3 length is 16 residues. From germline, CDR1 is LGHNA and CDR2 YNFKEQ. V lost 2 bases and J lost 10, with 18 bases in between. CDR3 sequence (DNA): TGTGCCAGCAGCCAATTCGGGAAGGGGACGGGGTCACCCCTCCACTTT. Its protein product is CASSQFGKGTGSPLHF.

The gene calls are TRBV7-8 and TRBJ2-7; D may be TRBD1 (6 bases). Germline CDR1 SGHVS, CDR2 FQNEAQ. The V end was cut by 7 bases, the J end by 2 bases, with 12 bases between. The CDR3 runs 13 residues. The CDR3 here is CASTPTGAYEQYF. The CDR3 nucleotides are TGTGCCAGCACCCCGACAGGCGCCTACGAGCAGTACTTC.

This CDR3 is CAARDRVSTGELFF. The DNA for the CDR3 is TGTGCCGCCCGGGACAGGGTGTCCACCGGGGAGCTGTTTTTT. The chain carries TRBV5-4 and TRBJ2-2; 9 bases align to TRBD1. V lost 10 bases to trimming and J lost 4 bases; unmatched junction nucleotides: 8. Germline values: CDR1 SGHNT, CDR2 YYREEE (reference sequence). This CDR3 is built from 14 residues.

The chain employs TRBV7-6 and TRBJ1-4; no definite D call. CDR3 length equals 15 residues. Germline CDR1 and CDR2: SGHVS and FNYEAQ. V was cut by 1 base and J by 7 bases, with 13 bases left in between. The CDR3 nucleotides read TGTGCCAGCAGCTTAGGCGCTTTGGTTGGTGAAAAACTGTTTTTT. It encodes CASSLGALVGEKLFF.

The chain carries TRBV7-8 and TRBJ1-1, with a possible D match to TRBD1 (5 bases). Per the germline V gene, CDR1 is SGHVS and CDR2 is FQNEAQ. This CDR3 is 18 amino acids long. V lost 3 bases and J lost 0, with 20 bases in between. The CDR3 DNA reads TGTGCCAGCAGCTTCGGACTACGGGGCTTGGGCATGAACACTGAAGCTTTCTTT. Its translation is CASSFGLRGLGMNTEAFF.

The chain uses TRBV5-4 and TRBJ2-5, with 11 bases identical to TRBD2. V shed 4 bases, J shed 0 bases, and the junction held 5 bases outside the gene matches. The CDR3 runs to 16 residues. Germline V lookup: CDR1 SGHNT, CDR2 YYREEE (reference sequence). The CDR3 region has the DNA TGTGCCAGCAGCCAAAAACTAGCGGGAGACCAAGAGACCCAGTACTTC. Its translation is CASSQKLAGDQETQYF.

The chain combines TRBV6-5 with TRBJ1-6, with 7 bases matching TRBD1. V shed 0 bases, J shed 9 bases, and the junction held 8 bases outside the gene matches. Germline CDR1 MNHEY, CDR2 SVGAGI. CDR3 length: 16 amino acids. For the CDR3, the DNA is TGTGCCAGCAGTTACTCGACAGGGCCCGGTAGTTCACCCCTCCACTTT. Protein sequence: CASSYSTGPGSSPLHF.

The CDR3 protein is CASSITGSNEKLFF. The CDR3 DNA reads TGTGCCAGTAGTATCACAGGGTCTAATGAAAAACTGTTTTTT. The gene calls are TRBV19 and TRBJ1-4, with D tentatively TRBD1 (6 bases). CDR1 is LNHDA, CDR2 SQIVND, per germline (reference sequence). This CDR3 region has 14 residues. The germline V and J ends were trimmed by 3 bases and 3 bases, with 8 bases remaining between them. Using reference TRBV19 and TRBJ1-4 for the parts outside the CDR3, the full variable domain is DGGITQSPKYLFRKEGQNVTLSCEQNLNHDAMYWYRQDPGQGLRLIYYSQIVNDFQKGDIAEGYSVSREKKESFPLTVTSAQKNPTAFYLCASSITGSNEKLFFGSGTQLSVL.

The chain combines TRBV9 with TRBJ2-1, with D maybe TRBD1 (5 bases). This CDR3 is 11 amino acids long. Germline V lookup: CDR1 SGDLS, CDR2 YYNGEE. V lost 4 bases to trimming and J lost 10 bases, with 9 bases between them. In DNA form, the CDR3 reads TGTGCCAGCAGCCTAGACAGCGAGCAGTTCTTC. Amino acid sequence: CASSLDSEQFF.